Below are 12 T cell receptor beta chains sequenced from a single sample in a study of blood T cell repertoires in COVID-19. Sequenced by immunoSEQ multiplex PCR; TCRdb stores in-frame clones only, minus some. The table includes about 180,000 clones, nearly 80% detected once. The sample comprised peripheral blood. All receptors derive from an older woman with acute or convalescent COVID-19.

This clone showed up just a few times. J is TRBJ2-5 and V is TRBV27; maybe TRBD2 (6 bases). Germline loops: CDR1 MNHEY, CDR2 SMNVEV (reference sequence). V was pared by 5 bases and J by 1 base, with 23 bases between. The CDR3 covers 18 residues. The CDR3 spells CASSPINPGERLQETQYF. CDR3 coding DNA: TGTGCCAGCAGTCCTATTAATCCGGGGGAGCGGCTCCAAGAGACCCAGTACTTC.

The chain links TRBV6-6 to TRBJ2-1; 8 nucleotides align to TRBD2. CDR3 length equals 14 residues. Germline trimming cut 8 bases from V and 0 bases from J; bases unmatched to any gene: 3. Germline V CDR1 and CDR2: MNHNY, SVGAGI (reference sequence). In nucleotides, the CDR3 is TGTGCCAGCCAAAGCGGGAGCTCCTACAATGAGCAGTTCTTC. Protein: CASQSGSSYNEQFF.

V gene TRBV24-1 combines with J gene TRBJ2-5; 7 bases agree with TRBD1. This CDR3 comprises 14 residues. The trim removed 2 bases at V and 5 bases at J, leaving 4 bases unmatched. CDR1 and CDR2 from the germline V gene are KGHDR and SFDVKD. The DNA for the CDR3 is TGTGCCACCAGTGATTCACAGGGGCGGGAGACCCAGTACTTC. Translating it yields CATSDSQGRETQYF.

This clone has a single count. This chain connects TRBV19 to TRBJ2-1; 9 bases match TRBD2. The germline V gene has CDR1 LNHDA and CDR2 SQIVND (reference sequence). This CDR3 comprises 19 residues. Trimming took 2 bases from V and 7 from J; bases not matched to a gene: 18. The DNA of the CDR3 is TGTGCCAGTAGTATAAGGGAGGGGGTAGCGGGAGTGTCGGGGAATGAGCAGTTCTTC. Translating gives CASSIREGVAGVSGNEQFF.

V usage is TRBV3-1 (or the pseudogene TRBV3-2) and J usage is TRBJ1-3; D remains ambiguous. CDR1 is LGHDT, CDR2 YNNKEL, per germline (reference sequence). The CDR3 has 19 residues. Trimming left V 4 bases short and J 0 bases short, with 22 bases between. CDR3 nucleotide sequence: TGTGCCAGCAGCCCGCGTTTCGGGGAAATCGAGGACTCTGGAAACACCATATATTTT. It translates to CASSPRFGEIEDSGNTIYF.

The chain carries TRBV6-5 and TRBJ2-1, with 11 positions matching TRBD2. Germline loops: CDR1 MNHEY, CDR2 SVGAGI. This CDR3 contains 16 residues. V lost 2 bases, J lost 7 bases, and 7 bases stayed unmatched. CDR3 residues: CASSYPGLAAPNEQFF. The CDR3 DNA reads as TGTGCCAGCAGTTACCCGGGACTAGCGGCCCCAAATGAGCAGTTCTTC.

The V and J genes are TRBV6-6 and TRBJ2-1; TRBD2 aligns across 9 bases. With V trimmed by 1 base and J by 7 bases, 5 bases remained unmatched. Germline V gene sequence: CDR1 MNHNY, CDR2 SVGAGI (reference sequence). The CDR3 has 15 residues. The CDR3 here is CASSYFGLARNEQFF. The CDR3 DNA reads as TGTGCCAGCAGTTACTTTGGACTAGCGCGGAATGAGCAGTTCTTC.

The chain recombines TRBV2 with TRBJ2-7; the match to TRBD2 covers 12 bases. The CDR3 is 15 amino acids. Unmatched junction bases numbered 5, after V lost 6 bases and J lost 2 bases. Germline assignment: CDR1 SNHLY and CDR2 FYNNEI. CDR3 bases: TGTGCCAGCAGGCCGGGACTAGCGGGCGCCTACGAGCAGTACTTC. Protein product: CASRPGLAGAYEQYF.

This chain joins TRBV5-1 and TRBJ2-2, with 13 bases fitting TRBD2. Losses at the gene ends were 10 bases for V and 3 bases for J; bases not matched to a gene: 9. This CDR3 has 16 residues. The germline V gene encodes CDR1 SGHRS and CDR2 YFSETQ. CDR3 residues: CACQLAGGPHTGELFF. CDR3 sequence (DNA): TGCGCCTGCCAACTAGCGGGAGGGCCCCACACCGGGGAGCTGTTTTTT.

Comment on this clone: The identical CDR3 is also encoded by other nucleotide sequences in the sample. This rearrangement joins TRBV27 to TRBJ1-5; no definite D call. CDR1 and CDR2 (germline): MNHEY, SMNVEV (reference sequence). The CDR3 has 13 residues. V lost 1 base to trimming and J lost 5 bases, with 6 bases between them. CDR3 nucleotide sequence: TGTGCCAGCAGTTTATACAGAGATCAGCCCCAGCATTTT. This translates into CASSLYRDQPQHF.

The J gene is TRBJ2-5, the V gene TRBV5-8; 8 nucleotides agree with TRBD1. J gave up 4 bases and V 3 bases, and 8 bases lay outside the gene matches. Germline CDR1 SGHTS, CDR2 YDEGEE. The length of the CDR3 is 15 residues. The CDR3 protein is CASSSRTGSLETQYF. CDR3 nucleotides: TGTGCCAGCAGCTCGAGGACAGGGAGTTTAGAGACCCAGTACTTC.

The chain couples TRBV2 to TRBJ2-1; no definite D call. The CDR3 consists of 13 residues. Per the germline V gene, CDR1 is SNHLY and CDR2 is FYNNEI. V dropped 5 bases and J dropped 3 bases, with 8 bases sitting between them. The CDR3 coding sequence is TGTGCCAGCAGTCCCCAAAACTACAATGAGCAGTTCTTC. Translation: CASSPQNYNEQFF.